A selection of T cell receptor beta chains follows, all from one sample in a study of blood T cell repertoires in COVID-19. Here immunoSEQ multiplex PCR was the method, and the copy in TCRdb shows in-frame clones only, minus some. This table holds roughly 150,000 clones, around four fifths found once. The sample comprised peripheral blood. The receptor set was obtained from a woman of 80 years or more with COVID-19, enrolled during active disease. Each CDR3 is given with its conserved first and last residue. The D gene is left open where the match is weak.

d_call: .
v_call: TRBV11-1
cdr3_aa: CASSLGGFTQQAFF

d_call: TRBD2
v_call: TRBV5-1
cdr3_aa: CASSFLAGEVNEQFF

d_call: .
v_call: TRBV2
cdr3_aa: CASRTQGFSGNTIYF

d_call: TRBD1
v_call: TRBV5-5
cdr3_aa: CASSIDRASFTQYF

d_call: .
v_call: TRBV28
cdr3_aa: CASSSHSPWALHF

d_call: TRBD2
v_call: TRBV2
cdr3_aa: CASSRSGGLAGLLNTGELFF

d_call: TRBD2
v_call: TRBV5-1
cdr3_aa: CASARTSGSYEQYF

d_call: TRBD1
v_call: TRBV19
cdr3_aa: CASSDTGGDSPLHF

d_call: TRBD1
v_call: TRBV14
cdr3_aa: CASSRGQMGEQYF

d_call: TRBD1
v_call: TRBV5-5
cdr3_aa: CASSLAGTGGNSNQPQHF

d_call: .
v_call: TRBV6-6
cdr3_aa: CASREQGYQPQHF

d_call: TRBD1
v_call: TRBV5-1
cdr3_aa: CASSSTGGVTEAFF

d_call: .
v_call: TRBV11-3
cdr3_aa: CASSLVRQVQETQYF

d_call: TRBD1
v_call: TRBV9
cdr3_aa: CASSARQGTEAFF

d_call: TRBD1
v_call: TRBV19
cdr3_aa: CASSNRGRFGGSEAFF

d_call: .
v_call: TRBV9
cdr3_aa: CASSVSFEGSGFF

d_call: .
v_call: TRBV5-4
cdr3_aa: CASSQGKGEQFF

d_call: TRBD2
v_call: TRBV5-1
cdr3_aa: CASSLAALAGEQYF

d_call: .
v_call: TRBV29-1
cdr3_aa: CSVAGAPGGNEQFF

d_call: .
v_call: TRBV6-5
cdr3_aa: CASSFIESSEQFF

d_call: .
v_call: TRBV4-1
cdr3_aa: CASSQRTGGGSSGELFF

d_call: TRBD1
v_call: TRBV19
cdr3_aa: CASRQGQVRSPLHF

d_call: TRBD2
v_call: TRBV6-5
cdr3_aa: CASSTGTTGETQYF

d_call: TRBD2
v_call: TRBV6-5
cdr3_aa: CASEGGALYEQYF

d_call: .
v_call: TRBV6-5
cdr3_aa: CASRTRDFNSPLHF